Presented here are 3 T cell receptor beta chains from one specimen sequenced in a study of early T cells in non-severe SARS-CoV-2 infection. MiXCR, applied by TCRdb to the 5' RACE reads, yields one record per CDR3 protein. The sample holds approximately 110,000 distinct CDR3 sequences; about 15% are singletons and the top ten take about a fifth. Sequencing used whole blood. Every receptor here comes from an adult who was a healthcare worker with PCR-confirmed SARS-CoV-2 infection or an uninfected control (not recorded which).

This clonotype was found a few times. The chain employs TRBV4-1 and TRBJ2-7; D might be TRBD1 (6 bases). Germline loops: CDR1 MGHRA, CDR2 YSYEKL. V lost 6 bases and J 3 bases, leaving 18 bases between the germline ends. The CDR3 sequence is 15 residues long. CDR3 protein: CASSSRGQFDYEQYF. CDR3 coding DNA: TGCGCCAGCAGTTCACGTGGACAGTTCGACTACGAGCAGTACTTC.

The gene calls are TRBV5-1 and TRBJ1-2; D uncertain. Germline V gene data show CDR1 as SGHRS and CDR2 as YFSETQ. V lost 0 bases and J 13 bases, leaving 16 bases between the germline ends. The CDR3 has 13 amino acids. Written as DNA, the CDR3 is TGCGCCAGCAGCTTGGAGGACTCGGGAGGTGGCACCTTC. As protein: CASSLEDSGGGTF.

V is TRBV6-6 and J is TRBJ2-2; no definite D call. V was trimmed by 5 bases and J by 6 bases, leaving 16 bases between them. This CDR3 contains 15 residues. CDR1 and CDR2 from the germline V gene are MNHNY and SVGAGI (reference sequence). This chain's CDR3 is CASSPRNSQSGELFF. Here the CDR3 DNA reads TGTGCCAGCAGTCCCAGGAACTCCCAGTCCGGGGAGCTGTTTTTT.